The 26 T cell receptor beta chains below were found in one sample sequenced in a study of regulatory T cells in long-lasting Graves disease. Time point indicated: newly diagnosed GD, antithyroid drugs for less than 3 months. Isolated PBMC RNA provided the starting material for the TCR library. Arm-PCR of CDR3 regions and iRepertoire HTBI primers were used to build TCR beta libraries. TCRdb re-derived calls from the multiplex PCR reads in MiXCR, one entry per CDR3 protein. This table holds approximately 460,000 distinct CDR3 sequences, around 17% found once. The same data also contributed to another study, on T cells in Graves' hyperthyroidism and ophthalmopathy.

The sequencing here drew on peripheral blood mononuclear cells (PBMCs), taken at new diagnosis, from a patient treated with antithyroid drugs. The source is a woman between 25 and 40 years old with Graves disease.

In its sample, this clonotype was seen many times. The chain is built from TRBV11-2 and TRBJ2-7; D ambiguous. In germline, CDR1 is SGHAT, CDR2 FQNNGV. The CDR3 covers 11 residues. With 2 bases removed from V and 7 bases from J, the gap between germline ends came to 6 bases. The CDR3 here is CASSLMGEQYF. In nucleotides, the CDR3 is TGTGCCAGCAGCTTAATGGGGGAGCAGTACTTC.

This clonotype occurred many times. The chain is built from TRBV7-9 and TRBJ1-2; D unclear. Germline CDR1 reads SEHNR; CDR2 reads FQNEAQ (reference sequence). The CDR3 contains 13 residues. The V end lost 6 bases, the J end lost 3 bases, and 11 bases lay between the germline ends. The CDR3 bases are TGTGCCAGCAGATGGGCAGTCGACTATGGCTACACCTTC. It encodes CASRWAVDYGYTF.

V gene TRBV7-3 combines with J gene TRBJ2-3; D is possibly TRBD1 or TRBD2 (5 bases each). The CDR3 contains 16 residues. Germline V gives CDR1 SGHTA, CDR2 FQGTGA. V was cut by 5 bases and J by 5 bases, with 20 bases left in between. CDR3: CASSLRDPGGGDTQYF. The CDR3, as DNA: TGTGCCAGCAGCCTCCGGGACCCCGGCGGCGGAGATACGCAGTATTTT. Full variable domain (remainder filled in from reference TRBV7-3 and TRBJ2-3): GAGVSQTPSNKVTEKGKYVELRCDPISGHTALYWYRQSLGQGPEFLIYFQGTGAADDSGLPNDRFFAVRPEGSVSTLKIQRTERGDSAVYLCASSLRDPGGGDTQYFGPGTRLTVL.

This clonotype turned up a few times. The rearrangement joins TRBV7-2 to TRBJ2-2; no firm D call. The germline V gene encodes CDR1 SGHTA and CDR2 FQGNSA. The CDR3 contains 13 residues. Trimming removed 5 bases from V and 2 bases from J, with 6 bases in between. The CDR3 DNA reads TGTGCCAGCAGCCGAGATAACACCGGGGAGCTGTTTTTT. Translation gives CASSRDNTGELFF.

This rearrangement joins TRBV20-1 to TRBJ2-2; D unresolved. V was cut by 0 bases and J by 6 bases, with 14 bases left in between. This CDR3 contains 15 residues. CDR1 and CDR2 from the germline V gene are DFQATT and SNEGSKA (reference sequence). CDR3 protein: CSARDLAGGPGELFF. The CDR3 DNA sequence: TGCAGTGCTAGAGATTTGGCAGGTGGGCCCGGGGAGCTGTTTTTT.

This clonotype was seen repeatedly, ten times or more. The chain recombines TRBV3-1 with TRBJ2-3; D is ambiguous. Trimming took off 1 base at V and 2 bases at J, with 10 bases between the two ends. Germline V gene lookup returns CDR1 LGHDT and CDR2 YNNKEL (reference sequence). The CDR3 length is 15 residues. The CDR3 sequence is CASSQGATDTDTQYF. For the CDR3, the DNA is TGTGCCAGCAGCCAAGGAGCGACCGACACAGATACGCAGTATTTT.

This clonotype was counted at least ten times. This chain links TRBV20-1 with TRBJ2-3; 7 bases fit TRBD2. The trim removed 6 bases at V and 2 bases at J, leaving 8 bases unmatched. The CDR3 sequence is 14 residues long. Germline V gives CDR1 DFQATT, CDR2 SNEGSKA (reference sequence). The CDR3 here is CSAKASGDTDTQYF. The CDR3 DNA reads TGCAGTGCCAAGGCTAGCGGAGACACAGATACGCAGTATTTT.

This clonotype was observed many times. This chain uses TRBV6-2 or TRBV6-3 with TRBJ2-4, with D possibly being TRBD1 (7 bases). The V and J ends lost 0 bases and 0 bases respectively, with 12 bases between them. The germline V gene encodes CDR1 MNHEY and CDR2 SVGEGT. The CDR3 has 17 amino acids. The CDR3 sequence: CASSYSAGQLAKNIQYF. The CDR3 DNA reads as TGTGCCAGCAGTTACTCGGCGGGACAGCTAGCCAAAAACATTCAGTACTTC.

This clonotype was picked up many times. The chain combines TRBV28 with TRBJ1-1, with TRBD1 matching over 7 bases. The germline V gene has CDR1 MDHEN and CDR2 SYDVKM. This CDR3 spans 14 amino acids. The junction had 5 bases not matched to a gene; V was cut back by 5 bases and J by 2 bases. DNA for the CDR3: TGTGCCAGCAGTCAGGGGGGGGTTAACACTGAAGCTTTCTTT. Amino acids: CASSQGGVNTEAFF.

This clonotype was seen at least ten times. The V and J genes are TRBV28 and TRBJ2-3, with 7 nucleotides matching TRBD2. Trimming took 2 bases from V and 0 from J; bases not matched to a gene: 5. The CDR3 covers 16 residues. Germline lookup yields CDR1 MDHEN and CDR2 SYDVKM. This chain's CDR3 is CASSLGGLPSTDTQYF. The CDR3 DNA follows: TGTGCCAGCAGTTTAGGGGGACTACCGAGCACAGATACGCAGTATTTT. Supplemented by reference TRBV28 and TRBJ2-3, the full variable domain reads DVKVTQSSRYLVKRTGEKVFLECVQDMDHENMFWYRQDPGLGLRLIYFSYDVKMKEKGDIPEGYSVSREKKERFSLILESASTNQTSMYLCASSLGGLPSTDTQYFGPGTRLTVL.

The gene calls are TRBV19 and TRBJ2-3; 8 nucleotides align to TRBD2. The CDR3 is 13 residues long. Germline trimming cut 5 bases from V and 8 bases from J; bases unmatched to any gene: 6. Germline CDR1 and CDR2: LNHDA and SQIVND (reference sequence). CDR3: CASSETSGPTQYF. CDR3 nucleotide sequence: TGTGCCAGTAGTGAAACTAGCGGCCCTACGCAGTATTTT.

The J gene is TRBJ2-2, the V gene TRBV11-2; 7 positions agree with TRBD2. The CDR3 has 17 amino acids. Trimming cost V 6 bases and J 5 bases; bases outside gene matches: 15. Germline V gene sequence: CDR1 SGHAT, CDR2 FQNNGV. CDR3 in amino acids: CASRGGGSERGTGELFF. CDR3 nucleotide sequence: TGTGCCAGCAGGGGGGGGGGTTCAGAGAGAGGTACCGGGGAGCTGTTTTTT. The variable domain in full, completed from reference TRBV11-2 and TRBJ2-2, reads EAGVAQSPRYKIIEKRQSVAFWCNPISGHATLYWYQQILGQGPKLLIQFQNNGVVDDSQLPKDRFSAERLKGVDSTLKIQPAKLEDSAVYLCASRGGGSERGTGELFFGEGSRLTVL.

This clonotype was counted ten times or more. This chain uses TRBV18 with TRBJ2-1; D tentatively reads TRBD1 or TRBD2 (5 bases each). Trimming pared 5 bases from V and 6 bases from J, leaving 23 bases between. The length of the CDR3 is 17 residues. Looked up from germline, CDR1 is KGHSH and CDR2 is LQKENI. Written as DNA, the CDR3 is TGTGCCAGCTCAAGGAAGTCCGGGACCCGAGGGTTCAATGAGCAGTTCTTC. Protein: CASSRKSGTRGFNEQFF.

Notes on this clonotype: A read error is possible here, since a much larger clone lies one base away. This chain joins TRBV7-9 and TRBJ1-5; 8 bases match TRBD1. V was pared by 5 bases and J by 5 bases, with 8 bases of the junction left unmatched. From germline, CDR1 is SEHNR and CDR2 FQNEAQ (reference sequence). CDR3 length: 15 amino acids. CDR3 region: CASSNRQGIYQPQHF. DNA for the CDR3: TGTGCCAGCAGCAACCGACAGGGGATCTATCAGCCCCAGCATTTT.

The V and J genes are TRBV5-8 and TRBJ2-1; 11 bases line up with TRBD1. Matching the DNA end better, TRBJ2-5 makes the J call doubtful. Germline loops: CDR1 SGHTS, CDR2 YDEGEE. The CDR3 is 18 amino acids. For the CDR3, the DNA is TGTGCCAGCAGCTTGTGGACAGGGGGCGCGGGGTTCCAAGAGACCCAGTACTTC. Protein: CASSLWTGGAGFQETQYF.

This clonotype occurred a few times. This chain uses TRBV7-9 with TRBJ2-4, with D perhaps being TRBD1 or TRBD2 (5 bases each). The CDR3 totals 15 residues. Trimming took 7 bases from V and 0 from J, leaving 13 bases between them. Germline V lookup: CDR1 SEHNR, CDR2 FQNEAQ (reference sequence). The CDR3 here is CASKGDGLAKNIQYF. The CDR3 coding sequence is TGTGCCAGCAAAGGGGACGGTCTAGCCAAAAACATTCAGTACTTC.

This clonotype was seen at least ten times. The CDR3, as DNA: TGTGCCAGCAGCTGGGGACAGACCACCGGGGAGCTGTTTTTT. It translates to CASSWGQTTGELFF. J is TRBJ2-2 and V is TRBV3-1; 7 nucleotides agree with TRBD1. V trimming: 5 bases; J trimming: 4 bases; junction bases outside the gene matches: 4. The CDR3 consists of 14 residues. Per the germline V gene, CDR1 is LGHDT and CDR2 is YNNKEL (reference sequence).

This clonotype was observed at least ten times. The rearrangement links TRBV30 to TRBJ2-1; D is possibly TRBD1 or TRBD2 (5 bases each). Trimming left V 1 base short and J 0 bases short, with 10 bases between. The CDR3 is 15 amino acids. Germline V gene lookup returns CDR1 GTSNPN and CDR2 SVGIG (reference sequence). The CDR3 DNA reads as TGTGCCTGGAGTGGGGGGTCCAGCTCCTACAATGAGCAGTTCTTC. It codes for CAWSGGSSSYNEQFF.

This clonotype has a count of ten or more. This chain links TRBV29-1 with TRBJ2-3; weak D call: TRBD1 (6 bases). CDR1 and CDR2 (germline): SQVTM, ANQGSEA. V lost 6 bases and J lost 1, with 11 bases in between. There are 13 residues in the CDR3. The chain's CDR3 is CSVDRRGTDTQYF. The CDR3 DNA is TGCAGCGTGGACAGAAGAGGCACAGATACGCAGTATTTT.

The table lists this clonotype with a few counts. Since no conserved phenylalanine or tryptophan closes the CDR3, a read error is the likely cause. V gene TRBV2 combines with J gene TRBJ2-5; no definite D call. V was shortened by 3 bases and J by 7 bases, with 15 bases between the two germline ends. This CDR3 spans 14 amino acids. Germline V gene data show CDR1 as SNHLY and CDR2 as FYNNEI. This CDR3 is CASSDRPAEGTQYL. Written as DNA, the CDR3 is TGTGCCAGCAGTGACCGGCCAGCCGAAGGGACCCAGTACCTC.

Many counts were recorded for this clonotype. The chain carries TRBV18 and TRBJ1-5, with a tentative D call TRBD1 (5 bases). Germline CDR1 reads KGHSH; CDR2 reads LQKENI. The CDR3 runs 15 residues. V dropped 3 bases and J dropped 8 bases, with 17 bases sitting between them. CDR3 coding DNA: TGTGCCAGCTCACCTACGCGGGGCAGTTGGGAGCCCCAGCATTTT. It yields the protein CASSPTRGSWEPQHF.

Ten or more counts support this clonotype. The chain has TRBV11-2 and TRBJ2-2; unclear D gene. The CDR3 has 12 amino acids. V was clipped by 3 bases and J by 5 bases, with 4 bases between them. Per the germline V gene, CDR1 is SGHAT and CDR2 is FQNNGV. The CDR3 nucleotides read TGTGCCAGCAGCTTCGATACCGGGGAGCTGTTTTTT. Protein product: CASSFDTGELFF. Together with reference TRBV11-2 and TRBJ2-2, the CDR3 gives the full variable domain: EAGVAQSPRYKIIEKRQSVAFWCNPISGHATLYWYQQILGQGPKLLIQFQNNGVVDDSQLPKDRFSAERLKGVDSTLKIQPAKLEDSAVYLCASSFDTGELFFGEGSRLTVL.

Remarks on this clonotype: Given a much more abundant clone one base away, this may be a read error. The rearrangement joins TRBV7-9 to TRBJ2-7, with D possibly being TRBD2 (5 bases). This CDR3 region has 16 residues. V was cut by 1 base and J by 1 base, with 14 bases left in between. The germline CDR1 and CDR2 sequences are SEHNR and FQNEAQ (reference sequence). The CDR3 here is CASSLVPQEASYEQYF. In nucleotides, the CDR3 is TGTGCCAGCAGCTTAGTGCCCCAGGAGGCATCCTACGAGCAGTACTTC. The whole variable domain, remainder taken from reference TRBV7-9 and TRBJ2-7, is DTGVSQNPRHKITKRGQNVTFRCDPISEHNRLYWYRQTLGQGPEFLTYFQNEAQLEKSRLLSDRFSAERPKGSFSTLEIQRTEQGDSAMYLCASSLVPQEASYEQYFGPGTRLTVT.

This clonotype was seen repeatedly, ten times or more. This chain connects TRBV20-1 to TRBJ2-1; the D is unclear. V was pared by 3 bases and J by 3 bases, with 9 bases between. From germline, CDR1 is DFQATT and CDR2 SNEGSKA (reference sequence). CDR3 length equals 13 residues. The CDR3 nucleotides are TGCAGTGCTAGGTCCTCGGTCTACAATGAGCAGTTCTTC. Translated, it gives CSARSSVYNEQFF.

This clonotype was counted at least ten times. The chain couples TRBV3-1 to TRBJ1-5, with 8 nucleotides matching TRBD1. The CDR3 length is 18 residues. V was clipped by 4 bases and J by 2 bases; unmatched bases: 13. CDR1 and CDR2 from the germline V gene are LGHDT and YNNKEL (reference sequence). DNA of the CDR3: TGTGCCAGCAGCCCGCGCTGGACAGGGATGGTCGGCAATCAGCCCCAGCATTTT. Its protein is CASSPRWTGMVGNQPQHF.

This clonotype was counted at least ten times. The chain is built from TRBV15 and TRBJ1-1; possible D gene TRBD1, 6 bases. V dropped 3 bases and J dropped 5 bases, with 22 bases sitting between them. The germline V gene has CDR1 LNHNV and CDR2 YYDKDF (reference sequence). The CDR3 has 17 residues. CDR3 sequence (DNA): TGTGCCACCAGCAGGGCACCTTTTGGGGGCTCGGGGACTGAAGCTTTCTTT. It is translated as CATSRAPFGGSGTEAFF.